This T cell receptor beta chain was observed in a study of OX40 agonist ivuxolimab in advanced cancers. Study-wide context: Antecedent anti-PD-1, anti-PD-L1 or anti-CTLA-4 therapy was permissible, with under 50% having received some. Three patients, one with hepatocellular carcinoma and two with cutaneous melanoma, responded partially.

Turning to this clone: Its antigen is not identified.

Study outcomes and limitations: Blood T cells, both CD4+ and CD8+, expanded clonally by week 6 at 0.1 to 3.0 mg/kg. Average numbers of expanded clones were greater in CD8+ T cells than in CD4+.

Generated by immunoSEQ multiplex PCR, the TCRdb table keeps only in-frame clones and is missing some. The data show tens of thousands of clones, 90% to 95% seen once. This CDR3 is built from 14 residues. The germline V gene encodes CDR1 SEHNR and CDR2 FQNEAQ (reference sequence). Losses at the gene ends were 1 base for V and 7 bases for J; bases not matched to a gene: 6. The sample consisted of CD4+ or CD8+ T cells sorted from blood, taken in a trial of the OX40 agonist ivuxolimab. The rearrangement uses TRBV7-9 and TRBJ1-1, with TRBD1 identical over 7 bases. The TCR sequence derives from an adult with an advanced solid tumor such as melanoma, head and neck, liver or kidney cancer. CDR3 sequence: CASSLDGTDYEAFF. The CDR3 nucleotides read TGTGCCAGCAGCTTAGATGGGACAGACTATGAAGCTTTCTTT.